The rows below give T cell receptor beta chains drawn from one sample of a study of cytomegalovirus exposure and HLA in healthy donors. Sequencing was performed with immunoSEQ multiplex PCR; in TCRdb, only in-frame clones are kept and a portion is missing. Of 150,000 to 200,000 clones detected, about 82% appear once; the ten largest clones hold approximately 1.5%. The sample was PBMCs. The receptors come from a woman younger than 30 in good health and CMV-seronegative. The CDR3 runs from the conserved cysteine through the conserved F or W. The order of the fields is J gene, clone size, D gene, V gene, CDR3 protein, CDR3 DNA. A D gene is named only where the DNA matches it firmly. Clone size, where shown, is once, few, many, or a class for clones that have expanded.

J: TRBJ2-3; size: NA; D: TRBD2; V: TRBV6-5; CDR3: CASSFAGGTDTQYF; DNA: TGTGCCAGCAGTTTCGCGGGAGGAACAGATACGCAGTATTTT
J: TRBJ1-4; size: NA; D: TRBD1; V: TRBV19; CDR3: CASSIGQGAYEKLFF; DNA: TGTGCCAGTAGTATAGGACAGGGAGCGTACGAAAAACTGTTTTTT
J: TRBJ1-4; size: NA; D: NA; V: TRBV19; CDR3: CASSMRTGANEKLFF; DNA: TGTGCCAGTAGTATGAGAACCGGGGCTAATGAAAAACTGTTTTTT
J: TRBJ2-7; size: NA; D: NA; V: TRBV27; CDR3: CASSFAQSAEQYF; DNA: TGTGCCAGCAGTTTTGCACAGTCCGCCGAGCAGTACTTC
J: TRBJ2-1; size: NA; D: TRBD2; V: TRBV11-3; CDR3: CASSLVLAGGYNEQFF; DNA: TGTGCCAGCAGCTTGGTTCTAGCGGGAGGTTACAATGAGCAGTTCTTC
J: TRBJ1-1; size: few; D: NA; V: TRBV10-3; CDR3: CAIKGSFGSEAFF; DNA: TGTGCCATCAAGGGGTCATTTGGTTCTGAAGCTTTCTTT
J: TRBJ1-5; size: NA; D: NA; V: TRBV2; CDR3: CASSATTAGSGQPQHF; DNA: TGTGCCAGCAGTGCCACGACAGCCGGCTCGGGTCAGCCCCAGCATTTT
J: TRBJ2-2; size: NA; D: NA; V: TRBV2; CDR3: CASAALLKASGELFF; DNA: TGTGCCAGCGCGGCTCTCCTGAAGGCGAGCGGGGAGCTGTTTTTT
J: TRBJ1-1; size: NA; D: TRBD1; V: TRBV2; CDR3: CASSAYPDRKTEAFF; DNA: TGTGCCAGCAGCGCCTACCCGGACAGGAAAACTGAAGCTTTCTTT
J: TRBJ2-7; size: once; D: NA; V: TRBV6-1; CDR3: CASSPKPPGYEQYF; DNA: TGTGCCAGCAGTCCAAAGCCCCCGGGCTACGAGCAGTACTTC
J: TRBJ2-5; size: NA; D: TRBD1; V: TRBV14; CDR3: CASSQEENRGPETQYF; DNA: TGTGCCAGCAGCCAAGAAGAAAACAGGGGCCCAGAGACCCAGTACTTC
J: TRBJ2-1; size: NA; D: NA; V: TRBV4-1; CDR3: CASSLTRVLNEQFF; DNA: TGCGCCAGCAGTCTTACTAGGGTCCTTAATGAGCAGTTCTTC
J: TRBJ2-7; size: NA; D: NA; V: TRBV19; CDR3: CASSIVVGRGYEQYF; DNA: TGTGCCAGTAGTATAGTGGTGGGCAGGGGTTACGAGCAGTACTTC
J: TRBJ1-5; size: few; D: NA; V: TRBV5-1; CDR3: CASSAGAGENQPQHF; DNA: TGCGCCAGCTCCGCGGGGGCAGGAGAAAATCAGCCCCAGCATTTT
J: TRBJ2-7; size: NA; D: NA; V: TRBV7-2; CDR3: CASSPLHEQYF; DNA: TGTGCCAGCAGCCCCCTCCACGAGCAGTACTTC
J: TRBJ2-2; size: NA; D: NA; V: TRBV10-2; CDR3: CASSLGGDATGELFF; DNA: TGCGCCAGCAGTTTGGGCGGGGACGCTACCGGGGAGCTGTTTTTT
J: TRBJ1-1; size: NA; D: NA; V: TRBV9; CDR3: CASSVVPGNTEAFF; DNA: TGTGCCAGCAGCGTAGTCCCGGGAAACACTGAAGCTTTCTTT
J: TRBJ2-1; size: NA; D: TRBD1; V: TRBV18; CDR3: CASSGTVTSNEQFF; DNA: TGTGCCAGCTCCGGGACAGTGACCTCCAATGAGCAGTTCTTC
J: TRBJ2-1; size: NA; D: NA; V: TRBV2; CDR3: CASRASDSGEQFF; DNA: TGTGCCAGCAGAGCCTCAGACTCGGGTGAGCAGTTCTTC
J: TRBJ1-4; size: NA; D: NA; V: TRBV11-2; CDR3: CASSLTDATNEKLFF; DNA: TGTGCCAGCAGCTTAACAGACGCAACTAATGAAAAACTGTTTTTT
J: TRBJ2-5; size: once; D: NA; V: TRBV9; CDR3: CASSVQGAPQETQYF; DNA: TGTGCCAGCAGCGTACAGGGTGCCCCTCAAGAGACCCAGTACTTC
J: TRBJ1-2; size: once; D: NA; V: TRBV19; CDR3: CASSTSLQGGGYTF; DNA: TGTGCCAGTAGTACCTCGCTCCAGGGTGGAGGCTACACCTTC
J: TRBJ2-3; size: NA; D: TRBD2; V: TRBV5-1; CDR3: CASSTGLAGGTDTQYF; DNA: TGCGCCAGCAGCACGGGACTAGCGGGAGGGACAGATACGCAGTATTTT
J: TRBJ2-4; size: NA; D: NA; V: TRBV19; CDR3: CASSSTGLQNIQYF; DNA: TGTGCCAGTAGTTCCACAGGGTTGCAAAACATTCAGTACTTC
J: TRBJ1-2; size: NA; D: NA; V: TRBV5-6; CDR3: CASSPGGFATLNYGYTF; DNA: TGTGCCAGCAGCCCGGGGGGGTTTGCCACCCTTAACTATGGCTACACCTTC
J: TRBJ1-2; size: NA; D: TRBD1; V: TRBV7-9; CDR3: CASSRQGAIDGYTF; DNA: TGTGCCAGCAGCAGACAGGGGGCAATTGACGGCTACACCTTC
J: TRBJ2-7; size: NA; D: NA; V: TRBV5-1; CDR3: CASSVDRQSYEQYF; DNA: TGCGCCAGCAGCGTTGACAGGCAGAGCTACGAGCAGTACTTC